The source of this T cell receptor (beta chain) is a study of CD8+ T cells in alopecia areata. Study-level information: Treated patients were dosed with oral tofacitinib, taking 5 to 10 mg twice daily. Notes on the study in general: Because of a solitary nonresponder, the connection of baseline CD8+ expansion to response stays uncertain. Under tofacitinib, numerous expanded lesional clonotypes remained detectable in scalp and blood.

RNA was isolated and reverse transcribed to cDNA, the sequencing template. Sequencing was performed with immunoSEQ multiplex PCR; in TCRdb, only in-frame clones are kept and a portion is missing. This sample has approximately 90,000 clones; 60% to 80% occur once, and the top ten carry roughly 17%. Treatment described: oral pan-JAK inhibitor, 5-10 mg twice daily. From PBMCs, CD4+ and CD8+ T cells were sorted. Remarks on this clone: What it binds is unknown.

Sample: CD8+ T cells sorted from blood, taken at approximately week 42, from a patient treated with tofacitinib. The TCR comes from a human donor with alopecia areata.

The CDR3 spells CAGSGGYSNQPQHF. The CDR3 DNA reads TGTGCCGGGTCAGGAGGATATAGCAATCAGCCCCAGCATTTT. The chain couples TRBV7-2 to TRBJ1-5, with D uncertain. The V end lost 11 bases, the J end lost 0 bases, and 14 bases lay between the germline ends. The CDR3 extends over 14 amino acids. Germline CDR1 is SGHTA and CDR2 is FQGNSA.